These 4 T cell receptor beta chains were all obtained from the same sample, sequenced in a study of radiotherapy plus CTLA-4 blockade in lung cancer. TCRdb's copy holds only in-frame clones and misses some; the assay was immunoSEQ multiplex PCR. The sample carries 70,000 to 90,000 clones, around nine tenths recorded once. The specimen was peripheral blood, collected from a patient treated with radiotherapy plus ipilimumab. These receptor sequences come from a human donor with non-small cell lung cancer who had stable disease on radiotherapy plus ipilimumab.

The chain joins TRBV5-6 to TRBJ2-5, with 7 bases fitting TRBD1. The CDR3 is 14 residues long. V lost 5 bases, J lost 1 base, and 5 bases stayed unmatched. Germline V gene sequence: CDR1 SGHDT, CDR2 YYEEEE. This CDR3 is CASRRQGPQETQYF. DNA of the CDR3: TGTGCCAGCAGGCGACAGGGCCCCCAAGAGACCCAGTACTTC.

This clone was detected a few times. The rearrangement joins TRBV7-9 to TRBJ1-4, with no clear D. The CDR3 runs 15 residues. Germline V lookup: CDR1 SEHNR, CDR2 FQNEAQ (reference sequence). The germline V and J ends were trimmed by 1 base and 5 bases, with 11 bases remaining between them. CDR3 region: CASSLGGRTNEKLFF. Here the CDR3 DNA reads TGTGCCAGCAGCTTAGGAGGCAGAACCAATGAAAAACTGTTTTTT.

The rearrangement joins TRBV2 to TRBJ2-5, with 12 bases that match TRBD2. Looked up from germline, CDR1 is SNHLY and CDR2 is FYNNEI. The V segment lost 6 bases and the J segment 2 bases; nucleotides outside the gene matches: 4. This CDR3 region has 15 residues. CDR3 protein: CASSLAGGRQETQYF. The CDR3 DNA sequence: TGTGCCAGCAGCCTAGCGGGGGGGCGGCAAGAGACCCAGTACTTC.

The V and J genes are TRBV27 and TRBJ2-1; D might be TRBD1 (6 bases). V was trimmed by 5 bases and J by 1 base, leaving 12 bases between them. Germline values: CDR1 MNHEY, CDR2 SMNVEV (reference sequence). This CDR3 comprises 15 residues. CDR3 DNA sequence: TGTGCCAGCAGTCCACAGGGCGAGTCCTACAATGAGCAGTTCTTC. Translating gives CASSPQGESYNEQFF.